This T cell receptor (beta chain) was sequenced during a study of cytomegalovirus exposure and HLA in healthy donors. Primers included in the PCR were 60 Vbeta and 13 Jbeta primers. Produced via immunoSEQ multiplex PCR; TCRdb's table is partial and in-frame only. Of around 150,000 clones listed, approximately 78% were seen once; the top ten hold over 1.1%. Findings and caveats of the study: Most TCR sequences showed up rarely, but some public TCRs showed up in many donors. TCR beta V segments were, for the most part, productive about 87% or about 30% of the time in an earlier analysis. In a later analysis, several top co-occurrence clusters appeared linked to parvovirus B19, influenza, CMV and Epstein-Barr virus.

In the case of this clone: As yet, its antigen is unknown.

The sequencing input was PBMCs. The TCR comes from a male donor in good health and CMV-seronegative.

The CDR3 loop reads CASSLPGQAIDTQYF. CDR3 bases: TGTGCCAGCAGTTTACCGGGACAGGCTATAGATACGCAGTATTTT. The V and J genes are TRBV27 and TRBJ2-3; TRBD1 agrees at 8 bases. J lost 5 bases, V lost 2 bases, and 6 bases had no gene match. The CDR3 extends over 15 amino acids. The germline CDR1 and CDR2 sequences are MNHEY and SMNVEV (reference sequence).